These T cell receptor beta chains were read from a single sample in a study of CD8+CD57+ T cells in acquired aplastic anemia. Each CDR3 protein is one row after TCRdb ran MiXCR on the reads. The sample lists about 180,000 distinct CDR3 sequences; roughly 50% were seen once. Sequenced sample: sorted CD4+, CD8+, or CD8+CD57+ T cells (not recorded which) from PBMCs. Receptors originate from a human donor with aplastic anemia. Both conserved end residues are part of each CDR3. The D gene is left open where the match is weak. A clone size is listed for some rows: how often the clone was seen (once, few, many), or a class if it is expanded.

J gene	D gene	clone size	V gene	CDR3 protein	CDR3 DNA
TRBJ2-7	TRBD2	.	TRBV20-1	CSARSSGGLLYEQYF	TGTAGTGCTAGAAGTAGCGGGGGGCTTTTGTACGAGCAGTACTTC
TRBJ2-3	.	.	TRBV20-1	CSAPGGRSSTDTQYF	TGCAGTGCCCCCGGGGGGCGTTCTAGCACAGATACGCAGTATTTT
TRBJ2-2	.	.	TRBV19	CASSIILGGELFF	TGTGCCAGTAGTATTATCCTTGGCGGGGAGCTGTTTTTT
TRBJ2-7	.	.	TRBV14	CASSQDGGRTQYF	TGTGCCAGCAGCCAAGATGGGGGCAGAACGCAGTACTTC
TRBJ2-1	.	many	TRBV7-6	CASSSPHGVFDEQFF	TGTGCCAGCAGCTCCCCCCACGGGGTTTTCGATGAGCAGTTCTTC
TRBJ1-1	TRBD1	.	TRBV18	CASLQGVGTEAFF	TGTGCCAGCTTGCAGGGGGTGGGAACTGAAGCTTTCTTT
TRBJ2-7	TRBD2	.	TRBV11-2	CASSRGTSGGRKYF	TGTGCCAGCAGCCGTGGGACTAGCGGGGGGCGAAAGTACTTC
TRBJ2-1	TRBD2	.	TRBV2	CASRLAGGSGEQFF	TGTGCCAGCAGACTAGCGGGAGGTAGTGGTGAGCAGTTCTTC
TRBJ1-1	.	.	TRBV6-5	CASSHRVSEAFF	TGTGCCAGCAGTCACAGGGTCTCTGAAGCTTTCTTT
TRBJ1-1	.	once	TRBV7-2	CASQKEWATEAFF	TGTGCCAGTCAAAAGGAGTGGGCCACTGAAGCTTTCTTT
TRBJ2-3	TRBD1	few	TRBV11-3	CASSSRDRTDTQYF	TGTGCCAGCAGCTCTCGGGACAGAACAGATACGCAGTATTTT
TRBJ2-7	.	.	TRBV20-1	CSAREAGSEQYF	TGCAGTGCTAGAGAGGCGGGATCCGAGCAGTACTTC
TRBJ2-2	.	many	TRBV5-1	CASSDTLNTGELFF	TGCGCCAGCAGCGATACACTGAACACCGGGGAGCTGTTTTTT
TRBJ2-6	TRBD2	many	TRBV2	CASSAGLAGAGANVLTF	TGTGCCAGCAGTGCTGGACTAGCGGGAGCTGGGGCCAACGTCCTGACTTTC
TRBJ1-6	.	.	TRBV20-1	CSAKLGRLNSPLHF	TGCAGTGCTAAACTGGGACGGCTGAATTCACCCCTCCACTTT
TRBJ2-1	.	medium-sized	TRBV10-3	CAISESRGGSYNEQFF	TGTGCCATCAGTGAGTCGAGGGGGGGATCCTACAATGAGCAGTTCTTC
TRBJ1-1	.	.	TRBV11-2	CASSLDRGSNTEAFF	TGTGCCAGCAGCTTAGACAGGGGATCGAACACTGAAGCTTTCTTT
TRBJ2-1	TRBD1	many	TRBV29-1	CSGDRASSNEQFF	TGCAGCGGAGACAGGGCTAGTTCGAATGAGCAGTTCTTC
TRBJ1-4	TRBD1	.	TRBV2	CASRRDRGQEKLFF	TGTGCCAGCAGACGGGACAGGGGACAAGAAAAACTGTTTTTT
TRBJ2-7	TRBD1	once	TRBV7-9	CASSLVRTGGYEQYF	TGTGCCAGCAGTTTAGTCAGGACAGGGGGCTACGAGCAGTACTTC
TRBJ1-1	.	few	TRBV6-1	CASSVGGRFTEAFF	TGTGCCAGCAGTGTAGGGGGGCGCTTCACTGAAGCTTTCTTT
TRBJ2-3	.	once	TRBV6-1	CASSPTPFPTDTQYF	TGTGCCAGCAGCCCGACTCCATTCCCCACAGATACGCAGTACTTT
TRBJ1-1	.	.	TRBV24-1	CATSDLSGEAFF	TGTGCCACCAGTGATTTGAGCGGGGAAGCTTTCTTT
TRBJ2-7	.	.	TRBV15	CTTSRDIPGYEQYF	TGTACCACCAGCAGAGATATACCAGGCTACGAGCAGTACTTC
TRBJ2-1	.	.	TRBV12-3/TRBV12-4	CASSLYANEQFF	TGTGCCAGCAGTTTATACGCGAATGAGCAGTTCTTC
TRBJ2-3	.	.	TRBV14	CASSQLFGAGGKDTQYF	TGTGCCAGCAGCCAATTATTCGGGGCAGGAGGTAAAGATACGCAGTATTTT
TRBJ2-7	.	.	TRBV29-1	CSVEATHYEQYF	TGCAGCGTTGAGGCTACACACTACGAGCAGTACTTC
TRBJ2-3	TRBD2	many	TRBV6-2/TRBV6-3	CASSYAGTSGSEGDTQYF	TGTGCCAGCAGTTACGCCGGGACTAGCGGGAGTGAGGGGGATACGCAGTATTTT
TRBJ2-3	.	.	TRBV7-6	CASSLFSSTDTQYF	TGTGCCAGCAGCTTATTCAGTAGCACAGATACGCAGTATTTT
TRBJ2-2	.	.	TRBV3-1	CASSQDPGETGELFF	TGTGCCAGCAGCCAAGATCCAGGGGAAACCGGGGAGCTGTTTTTT
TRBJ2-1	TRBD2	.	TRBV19	CASSGGSTDTQFF	TGTGCCAGTAGTGGCGGGAGCACAGATACGCAGTTCTTC
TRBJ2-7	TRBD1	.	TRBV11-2	CASSYQGAGERHEQYF	TGTGCCAGCAGCTACCAGGGGGCAGGGGAACGCCACGAGCAGTACTTC
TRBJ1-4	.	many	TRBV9	CASSVGAVLTNEKLFF	TGTGCCAGCAGCGTAGGGGCAGTATTAACTAATGAAAAACTGTTTTTT
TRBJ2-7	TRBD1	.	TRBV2	CASTRGTYEQYF	TGTGCCAGCACCAGGGGGACCTACGAGCAGTACTTC
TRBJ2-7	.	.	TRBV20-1	CSALGTPAAAPLF	TGCAGCGCTCTCGGGACTCCTGCTGCGGCCCCTTTATTC
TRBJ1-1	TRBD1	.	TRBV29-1	CSVGVRGQGASNTEAFF	TGCAGCGTGGGGGTCCGGGGGCAGGGGGCCTCGAACACTGAAGCTTTCTTT
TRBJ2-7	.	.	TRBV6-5	CASSYSSSYEQYF	TGTGCCAGCAGTTACTCGTCCAGCTACGAGCAGTACTTC
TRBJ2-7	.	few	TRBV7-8	CASSWREAYEQYF	TGTGCCAGCAGCTGGAGGGAGGCTTACGAGCAGTACTTC
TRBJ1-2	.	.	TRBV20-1	CSAARDGYTF	TGCAGTGCTGCCCGGGATGGCTACACCTTC